Below are 21 T cell receptor beta chains sequenced from a single sample in a study of neurological immune-mediated disorders. MiXCR was run by TCRdb on the 5' RACE reads, yielding one entry per CDR3 protein. Altogether 36,000 or so distinct CDR3 sequences are present, over 9% being singletons, with the ten largest covering roughly 6.6%. The specimen was PBMCs. These receptors were obtained from a woman aged 25 to 39 with HTLV-1-associated myelopathy (HAM/TSP).

This clonotype was seen repeatedly, ten times or more. This rearrangement joins TRBV20-1 to TRBJ2-7; 7 bases are a match to TRBD1. With 8 bases clipped from V and 2 bases from J, the junction kept 9 bases outside the gene matches. The CDR3 totals 13 residues. From germline, CDR1 is DFQATT and CDR2 SNEGSKA (reference sequence). CDR3 loop: CSPLGTVTYEQYF. The CDR3 coding sequence is TGCAGTCCTCTGGGGACAGTAACCTACGAGCAGTACTTC.

This clonotype showed up many times. J is TRBJ1-4 and V is TRBV5-1, with D perhaps TRBD1 (6 bases). Germline V gene lookup returns CDR1 SGHRS and CDR2 YFSETQ. The CDR3 extends over 19 amino acids. V was trimmed by 4 bases and J by 8 bases, leaving 30 bases between them. The CDR3 bases are TGCGCCAGCAGCAGGGGGGGTTGGGGGCCAAATCAAAAACTCGAAAAACTGTTTTTT. Protein: CASSRGGWGPNQKLEKLFF. Combining the CDR3 with reference TRBV5-1 and TRBJ1-4 gives the whole variable domain KAGVTQTPRYLIKTRGQQVTLSCSPISGHRSVSWYQQTPGQGLQFLFEYFSETQRNKGNFPGRFSGRQFSNSRSEMNVSTLELGDSALYLCASSRGGWGPNQKLEKLFFGSGTQLSVL.

This clonotype came up many times. V is TRBV7-6 and J is TRBJ1-2; 8 nucleotides match TRBD1. CDR3 length: 14 residues. Looked up from germline, CDR1 is SGHVS and CDR2 is FNYEAQ. V trimming: 5 bases; J trimming: 5 bases; junction bases outside the gene matches: 7. The CDR3 loop is CASSKGQGSYGYTF. The CDR3 nucleotides read TGTGCCAGCAGCAAAGGACAGGGTTCTTATGGCTACACCTTC.

This clonotype was recorded at least ten times. The J gene is TRBJ2-2, the V gene TRBV11-3; maybe TRBD2 (5 bases). This CDR3 comprises 15 residues. V was clipped by 3 bases and J by 1 base, with 9 bases between them. Per germline, CDR1 SGHNT and CDR2 YENEEA. CDR3 sequence: CASSLSAGNTGELFF. CDR3 nucleotides: TGTGCCAGCAGCTTGTCCGCGGGGAACACCGGGGAGCTGTTTTTT.

This clonotype was counted ten times or more. The genes are TRBV6-4 and TRBJ1-6; 10 bases map to TRBD1. Looked up from germline, CDR1 is MRHNA and CDR2 is SNTAGT. The CDR3 sequence is 19 residues long. Losses at the gene ends were 3 bases for V and 2 bases for J; bases not matched to a gene: 10. CDR3 DNA: TGTGCCAGCAGTGAAGCTCCGGGACAGGGGTTCGCCTATAATTCACCCCTCCACTTT. Translating it yields CASSEAPGQGFAYNSPLHF.

Ten or more counts support this clonotype. This chain links TRBV2 with TRBJ2-6; 9 bases line up with TRBD1. Germline V lookup: CDR1 SNHLY, CDR2 FYNNEI. V trimming: 6 bases; J trimming: 0 bases; junction bases outside the gene matches: 15. The CDR3 is 20 residues long. CDR3 sequence: CASRPGTGPLAPSGANVLTF. The CDR3 DNA reads as TGTGCCAGCAGGCCCGGGACAGGGCCTTTGGCTCCCTCTGGGGCCAACGTCCTGACTTTC.

This clonotype showed up many times. The V gene is TRBV20-1, the J gene TRBJ1-1; D may be TRBD1 (6 bases). CDR3 length equals 17 residues. V gave up 1 base and J gave up 1 base, with 19 bases separating them. The germline V gene has CDR1 DFQATT and CDR2 SNEGSKA (reference sequence). In DNA form, the CDR3 reads TGCAGTGCTAGAGCTGGACAGTGGATGATTGCGAACACTGAAGCTTTCTTT. Protein: CSARAGQWMIANTEAFF.

This clonotype has a count of ten or more. The chain carries TRBV5-5 and TRBJ1-5; no firm D call. The CDR3 is 15 residues long. Trimming took 3 bases from V and 1 from J, leaving 11 bases between them. Germline V gene sequence: CDR1 SGHKS, CDR2 YYEKEE (reference sequence). CDR3 bases: TGTGCCAGCAGCTGGAGAAAAGGGAGCAATCAGCCCCAGCATTTT. This sequence encodes CASSWRKGSNQPQHF.

This clonotype was recorded at least ten times. The chain uses TRBV3-1 and TRBJ1-3; possible D gene TRBD1, 6 bases. The CDR3 is made up of 14 amino acids. The germline CDR1 and CDR2 sequences are LGHDT and YNNKEL (reference sequence). V lost 4 bases to trimming and J lost 6 bases, with 13 bases between them. CDR3 nucleotides: TGTGCCAGCAGCCGGCGGACAGAGTCAAACACCATATATTTT. Translating gives CASSRRTESNTIYF.

In this sample, this clonotype turned up many times. The V call is TRBV5-1, the J call TRBJ2-4; 11 bases are shared with TRBD2. V shed 4 bases, J shed 1 base, and the junction held 13 bases outside the gene matches. Germline loops: CDR1 SGHRS, CDR2 YFSETQ. The CDR3 is made up of 19 amino acids. The CDR3 DNA reads TGCGCCAGCAGCATGATAGCGGGGGGGCCTCGGAGTGCCAAAAACATTCAGTACTTC. Residues: CASSMIAGGPRSAKNIQYF.

This clonotype occurred many times. This chain connects TRBV4-1 to TRBJ2-7; 7 bases map to TRBD1. The CDR3 has 15 amino acids. The trim removed 3 bases at V and 2 bases at J, leaving 7 bases unmatched. Germline V gene lookup returns CDR1 MGHRA and CDR2 YSYEKL. The chain's CDR3 is CASSHRRQGAYEQYF. Here the CDR3 DNA reads TGCGCCAGCAGCCACCGAAGACAGGGAGCCTACGAGCAGTACTTC.

The chain combines TRBV5-1 with TRBJ1-5; 11 nucleotides align to TRBD1. V shed 4 bases, J shed 4 bases, and the junction held 4 bases outside the gene matches. The length of the CDR3 is 15 residues. Per the germline V gene, CDR1 is SGHRS and CDR2 is YFSETQ. In DNA form, the CDR3 reads TGCGCCAGCAGCCCCGGACAGGGGGCAAATCAGCCCCAGCATTTT. Its translation: CASSPGQGANQPQHF.

This clonotype was seen ten or more times. This chain connects TRBV5-1 to TRBJ2-2; no firm D call. The V end lost 0 bases, the J end lost 3 bases, and 9 bases lay between the germline ends. The CDR3 spans 15 residues. Germline V gene sequence: CDR1 SGHRS, CDR2 YFSETQ. The CDR3 bases are TGCGCCAGCAGCTTGGAAAAAAGGGACACCGGGGAGCTGTTTTTT. Encoded protein: CASSLEKRDTGELFF.

This clonotype has just a few counts. Its ends do not fully match the called genes, so a read error is possible. The rearrangement uses TRBV20-1 and TRBJ1-6; 9 bases are a match to TRBD1. Germline lookup yields CDR1 DFQATT and CDR2 SNEGSKA (reference sequence). CDR3 size: 14 residues. For the CDR3, the DNA is TGCAGTGCAACACAGGGGGCGCTGAATTCACCACTCAACTTT. This translates into CSATQGALNSPLNF.

This clonotype was detected a few times. J is TRBJ2-3 and V is TRBV6-5, with D unclear. The CDR3 sequence is 15 residues long. V was cut by 2 bases and J by 1 base, with 10 bases left in between. Germline V lookup: CDR1 MNHEY, CDR2 SVGAGI. The CDR3 spells CASSYQARGTDTQYF. CDR3 sequence (DNA): TGTGCCAGCAGTTACCAAGCCCGGGGCACAGATACGCAGTATTTT.

There are many counts of this clonotype. This chain connects TRBV5-4 to TRBJ1-1; D gene unclear. Deletions cut 2 bases from V and 5 bases from J, with 10 bases between. Germline assignment: CDR1 SGHNT and CDR2 YYREEE (reference sequence). The CDR3 is 13 amino acids. CDR3 amino acids: CASSFYGRTEAFF. The CDR3 coding sequence is TGTGCCAGCAGCTTTTACGGGAGGACTGAAGCTTTCTTT.

This clonotype was counted ten times or more. The V call is TRBV12-3 or TRBV12-4, the J call TRBJ2-7, with 11 bases matching TRBD2. CDR3 size: 15 residues. Trimming removed 6 bases from V and 4 bases from J; junction bases left unmatched: 8. CDR3 nucleotides: TGTGCCAGCAGGGCCGGGACTAGCGGATTTTACGAGCAGTACTTC. Amino acids: CASRAGTSGFYEQYF.

By share of the sample, this clonotype is medium-sized. The chain carries TRBV20-1 and TRBJ2-1; 14 bases map to TRBD2. This CDR3 region has 17 residues. J gave up 12 bases and V 3 bases, and 16 bases lay outside the gene matches. Germline V lookup: CDR1 DFQATT, CDR2 SNEGSKA (reference sequence). In DNA, the CDR3 is TGCAGTGCTAGCCGGCTAATCGGACTAGCGGGGGGTCTGACGCAGTTCTTC. It specifies CSASRLIGLAGGLTQFF.

This clonotype has at least ten counts. This chain uses TRBV20-1 with TRBJ2-3; D possibly corresponds to TRBD2 (7 bases). Germline CDR1 is DFQATT and CDR2 is SNEGSKA (reference sequence). The CDR3 is made up of 15 amino acids. V was pared by 0 bases and J by 4 bases, with 14 bases between. For the CDR3, the DNA is TGCAGTGCTAGAGATGGGGGGGGGGCCGCAGATACGCAGTATTTT. Protein: CSARDGGGAADTQYF.

The rearrangement uses TRBV20-1 and TRBJ2-3; D is ambiguous. This CDR3 spans 11 amino acids. The V and J ends lost 5 bases and 4 bases respectively, with 7 bases between them. Germline values: CDR1 DFQATT, CDR2 SNEGSKA (reference sequence). The DNA for the CDR3 is TGCAGTGCTCCCTCAGCAGATACGCAGTATTTT. This translates into CSAPSADTQYF.

This clonotype has at least ten counts. This chain uses TRBV6-1 with TRBJ1-2, with D hard to call. The germline CDR1 and CDR2 sequences are MNHNS and SASEGT. The V end was cut by 1 base, the J end by 2 bases, with 8 bases between. This CDR3 contains 14 residues. The CDR3 nucleotides are TGTGCCAGCAGTGAAGGGCCCGGAAACTATGGCTACACCTTC. Protein product: CASSEGPGNYGYTF.